These 26 T cell receptor beta chains share one sample of origin, sequenced in a study of cytomegalovirus exposure and HLA in healthy donors (dated 2017 in TCRdb). The method was the immunoSEQ multiplex PCR assay. For the multiplex PCR, a mixture combining 60 forward primers for TCR Vbeta segments and 13 reverse primers for TCR Jbeta segments was used. The table comes from immuneACCESS by way of TCRdb, which keeps in-frame sequences with V and J called. Part of the clones is missing from these tables; in studies checked, under half for an unresolved V gene and the rest for unknown reasons. The sample yields approximately 190,000 clones; roughly four fifths were counted once. Of the sample, about 1.7% is held by the ten largest clones. The specimen sequenced was PBMCs. All receptors come from a woman aged 18-30 years in good health and CMV-seronegative.

This clone was picked up a small number of times. The gene calls are TRBV7-9 and TRBJ1-2; D is unclear. V was trimmed by 5 bases and J by 3 bases, leaving 13 bases between them. Per germline, CDR1 SEHNR and CDR2 FQNEAQ (reference sequence). This CDR3 comprises 14 residues. For the CDR3, the DNA is TGTGCCAGCAGCCCACAGACCCCCGACTATGGCTACACCTTC. Its translation: CASSPQTPDYGYTF.

The chain employs TRBV7-2 and TRBJ2-7, with D possibly being TRBD1 (5 bases). The germline V and J ends were trimmed by 2 bases and 5 bases, with 13 bases remaining between them. This CDR3 has 14 amino acids. Germline V CDR1 and CDR2: SGHTA, FQGNSA. This CDR3 is CASSLSKGLNEQYF. As DNA, the CDR3 is TGTGCCAGCAGCTTAAGCAAGGGGTTGAACGAGCAGTACTTC.

This clone was seen a handful of times. The chain combines TRBV7-2 with TRBJ2-1; a possible D gene is TRBD2 (7 bases). Germline assignment: CDR1 SGHTA and CDR2 FQGNSA. The CDR3 has 15 residues. Trimming shortened V by 5 bases and J by 8 bases, and 19 bases separated the two germline ends. The CDR3 DNA reads TGTGCCAGCAGCAGCCCTGGGGGCGGGGGTGATGAGCAGTTCTTC. Translated: CASSSPGGGGDEQFF.

The rearrangement uses TRBV7-8 and TRBJ2-2; D unclear. CDR3 length: 15 residues. Trimming stripped 0 bases from V and 4 bases from J, with 9 bases between. CDR1 and CDR2 from the germline V gene are SGHVS and FQNEAQ. CDR3: CASSLAQQITGELFF. The CDR3, as DNA: TGTGCCAGCAGCTTAGCGCAACAGATCACCGGGGAGCTGTTTTTT.

The chain links TRBV28 to TRBJ2-7; the match to TRBD2 covers 13 bases. CDR1 MDHEN and CDR2 SYDVKM come from the germline V gene. The CDR3 contains 14 residues. V lost 9 bases to trimming and J lost 6 bases; unmatched junction nucleotides: 8. The DNA of the CDR3 is TGTGCCAGTTTCACCGGGACTAGCGGGACCGAGCAGTACTTC. Translation: CASFTGTSGTEQYF.

The chain combines TRBV28 with TRBJ2-3; a weak D match, TRBD1 (6 bases). Germline assignment: CDR1 MDHEN and CDR2 SYDVKM. The CDR3 contains 21 residues. V was clipped by 1 base and J by 0 bases, with 26 bases between them. CDR3 loop: CASSLYPGQHSMLASTDTQYF. The CDR3 DNA follows: TGTGCCAGCAGTTTATACCCAGGACAGCATTCAATGTTGGCTAGCACAGATACGCAGTATTTT. Full variable domain (rest looked up from reference TRBV28 and TRBJ2-3): DVKVTQSSRYLVKRTGEKVFLECVQDMDHENMFWYRQDPGLGLRLIYFSYDVKMKEKGDIPEGYSVSREKKERFSLILESASTNQTSMYLCASSLYPGQHSMLASTDTQYFGPGTRLTVL.

The table lists this clone with a count of one. As the CDR3 is not closed by the conserved phenylalanine or tryptophan, this likely results from a read error. The chain has TRBV2 and TRBJ1-2; 8 positions match TRBD1. The length of the CDR3 is 13 residues. Germline-derived CDR1 and CDR2 are SNHLY and FYNNEI. V was pared by 4 bases and J by 8 bases, with 6 bases of the junction left unmatched. For the CDR3, the DNA is TGTGCCAGCAGTGGAGGACAGGGAAACGGCTACACCCTC. Amino acids: CASSGGQGNGYTL.

The chain recombines TRBV7-6 with TRBJ2-2; D is possibly TRBD1 (5 bases). Germline assignment: CDR1 SGHVS and CDR2 FNYEAQ. The length of the CDR3 is 15 residues. V lost 5 bases and J 1 base, leaving 11 bases between the germline ends. Here the CDR3 reads CASSRGQMNTGELFF. CDR3 in DNA: TGTGCCAGCAGCCGAGGACAAATGAACACCGGGGAGCTGTTTTTT. Full variable domain (outside the CDR3, taken from reference TRBV7-6 and TRBJ2-2): GAGVSQSPRYKVTKRGQDVALRCDPISGHVSLYWYRQALGQGPEFLTYFNYEAQQDKSGLPNDRFSAERPEGSISTLTIQRTEQRDSAMYRCASSRGQMNTGELFFGEGSRLTVL.

The CDR3 nucleotides are TGTGCCAGCAGCTTATCGGAGGCGAACCGACAGGTGGCCACTGAAGCTTTCTTT. This encodes CASSLSEANRQVATEAFF. The rearrangement uses TRBV7-8 and TRBJ1-1, with D tentatively TRBD1 (6 bases). With 2 bases removed from V and 4 bases from J, the gap between germline ends came to 23 bases. Per the germline V gene, CDR1 is SGHVS and CDR2 is FQNEAQ. The CDR3 length is 18 residues.

This chain links TRBV27 with TRBJ2-1; 7 positions agree with TRBD2. The germline V gene has CDR1 MNHEY and CDR2 SMNVEV (reference sequence). The V gene end was trimmed by 3 bases and the J gene end by 8 bases; junction bases not matched to a gene: 4. The CDR3 contains 13 residues. The CDR3 here is CASSFSGGDEQFF. CDR3 coding DNA: TGTGCCAGCAGTTTCTCGGGGGGTGATGAGCAGTTCTTC.

This clone showed up just a few times. This sequence joins TRBV7-2 and TRBJ1-2; a possible D gene is TRBD1 (5 bases). With 4 bases removed from V and 8 bases from J, the gap between germline ends came to 26 bases. The length of the CDR3 is 17 residues. Germline V CDR1 and CDR2: SGHTA, FQGNSA. CDR3 residues: CASSSIGWGTPGRGYTF. In nucleotides, the CDR3 is TGTGCCAGCAGCTCCATCGGTTGGGGCACCCCCGGGCGCGGCTACACCTTC.

The chain couples TRBV6-5 to TRBJ2-5, with TRBD1 matching over 10 bases. Germline-derived CDR1 and CDR2 are MNHEY and SVGAGI. This CDR3 contains 15 residues. V trimming: 7 bases; J trimming: 5 bases; junction bases outside the gene matches: 10. CDR3 DNA: TGTGCCAGCAAAGGGACAGGGGTCGGTCGTGAGACCCAGTACTTC. It is translated as CASKGTGVGRETQYF.

This clone came up once. V and J are TRBV5-4 and TRBJ1-6; 8 bases align to TRBD1. The V and J ends lost 0 bases and 7 bases, in that order; junction bases with no gene match: 0. CDR3 length: 14 residues. CDR1 is SGHNT and CDR2 is YYREEE in the germline V gene (reference sequence). The CDR3 coding sequence is TGTGCCAGCAGCTTGGACAGGGGGAATTCACCCCTCCACTTT. Its protein is CASSLDRGNSPLHF.

A few counts support this clone. The chain uses TRBV7-9 and TRBJ1-5, with D perhaps matching TRBD1 (6 bases). The V gene lost 6 bases and the J gene lost 3 bases, with 15 bases spanning the gap. Germline V lookup: CDR1 SEHNR, CDR2 FQNEAQ (reference sequence). The CDR3 has 15 amino acids. Here the CDR3 reads CASSLGTGNNQPQHF. The CDR3 DNA is TGTGCCAGCAGTCTCGGTACAGGGAACAATCAGCCCCAGCATTTT.

The chain recombines TRBV5-1 with TRBJ1-4; possible D gene TRBD1, 6 bases. There are 14 residues in the CDR3. Germline values: CDR1 SGHRS, CDR2 YFSETQ. Trimming took off 4 bases at V and 8 bases at J, with 15 bases between the two ends. DNA of the CDR3: TGCGCCAGCAGCCCCGGACAGAATAAGGAAAAACTGTTTTTT. This encodes CASSPGQNKEKLFF.

This chain connects TRBV27 to TRBJ1-2; D unresolved. The CDR3 length is 14 residues. Germline assignment: CDR1 MNHEY and CDR2 SMNVEV (reference sequence). The V gene lost 2 bases and the J gene lost 4 bases, with 11 bases spanning the gap. The CDR3 loop reads CASSLGQVGYGYTF. In DNA form, the CDR3 reads TGTGCCAGCAGTTTAGGGCAGGTTGGCTATGGCTACACCTTC.

V gene TRBV7-9 combines with J gene TRBJ2-7, with D maybe TRBD2 (6 bases). V was cut by 5 bases and J by 7 bases, with 24 bases left in between. Germline-derived CDR1 and CDR2 are SEHNR and FQNEAQ (reference sequence). The CDR3 covers 16 residues. The CDR3 loop reads CASSPTTGLVLGEQYF. In DNA, the CDR3 is TGTGCCAGCAGCCCCACGACGGGACTGGTTCTTGGGGAGCAGTACTTC.

The chain links TRBV11-3 to TRBJ1-3, with D perhaps TRBD1 (6 bases). Between the trimmed V and J ends, which lost 2 bases and 2 bases, there was a span of 7 bases. Germline values: CDR1 SGHNT, CDR2 YENEEA. The CDR3 runs 14 residues. CDR3 DNA: TGTGCCAGCAGCTTAACAGGGACTGGAAACACCATATATTTT. It is translated as CASSLTGTGNTIYF.

This chain connects TRBV5-1 to TRBJ1-1, with D possibly matching TRBD1 (6 bases). The ends were cut back, 3 bases at V and 3 bases at J, with 15 bases in the middle. Germline V gene data show CDR1 as SGHRS and CDR2 as YFSETQ. The CDR3 has 15 residues. The CDR3 nucleotides read TGCGCCAGCAGCTCTTCACGACCAGGGGACACTGAAGCTTTCTTT. Its protein is CASSSSRPGDTEAFF.

V gene TRBV7-2 combines with J gene TRBJ2-5; tentative D call: TRBD2 (6 bases). V lost 5 bases and J lost 5, with 21 bases in between. The CDR3 runs to 16 residues. CDR1 SGHTA and CDR2 FQGNSA come from the germline V gene. In DNA form, the CDR3 reads TGTGCCAGCAGCCTCAGAGTAACGGGAGTTCGGGAGACCCAGTACTTC. The encoded protein is CASSLRVTGVRETQYF.

The gene calls are TRBV9 and TRBJ1-3; D not resolved. V gave up 3 bases and J gave up 0 bases, with 7 bases separating them. Germline V CDR1 and CDR2: SGDLS, YYNGEE. The CDR3 is 14 amino acids. The CDR3 loop is CASSGSNSGNTIYF. The CDR3 DNA sequence: TGTGCCAGCAGCGGTTCAAACTCTGGAAACACCATATATTTT.

The rearrangement links TRBV6-5 to TRBJ2-7, with 8 bases lining up with TRBD1. The junction had 4 bases not matched to a gene; V was cut back by 0 bases and J by 6 bases. Germline CDR1 MNHEY, CDR2 SVGAGI. The CDR3 sequence is 14 residues long. The CDR3 sequence is CASSYSAGGVEQYF. The CDR3 DNA is TGTGCCAGCAGTTACTCTGCAGGGGGCGTCGAGCAGTACTTC.

The chain carries TRBV14 and TRBJ2-5; D is possibly TRBD2 (5 bases). V was cut by 5 bases and J by 2 bases, with 12 bases left in between. Germline CDR1 and CDR2: SGHDN and FVKESK. The CDR3 contains 14 residues. The CDR3 DNA sequence: TGTGCCAGCAGCTCAGCGTCGGGACAAGAGACCCAGTACTTC. Protein product: CASSSASGQETQYF.

The rearrangement links TRBV27 to TRBJ2-7; the D gene is possibly TRBD1 (6 bases). Trimming left V 5 bases short and J 3 bases short, with 14 bases between. The CDR3 is 14 residues long. CDR1 MNHEY and CDR2 SMNVEV come from the germline V gene (reference sequence). The CDR3 DNA follows: TGTGCCAGCAGTCCTAGACAGGTATACTACGAGCAGTACTTC. It encodes CASSPRQVYYEQYF.

The J gene is TRBJ2-3, the V gene TRBV7-2, with D perhaps matching TRBD2 (6 bases). Trimming removed 5 bases at V and 12 bases at J, with 12 bases between. Germline V CDR1 and CDR2: SGHTA, FQGNSA. The CDR3 contains 11 residues. CDR3 DNA sequence: TGTGCCAGCAGCAATAGCGGATCACAGTATTTT. Amino acid sequence: CASSNSGSQYF.

The chain combines TRBV2 with TRBJ2-5; maybe TRBD1 (6 bases). Germline CDR1 SNHLY, CDR2 FYNNEI. Between the trimmed V and J ends, which lost 5 bases and 3 bases, there was a span of 10 bases. The CDR3 runs 13 residues. CDR3 sequence (DNA): TGTGCCAGCAGTCCGGACAGCGAAGAGACCCAGTACTTC. Protein product: CASSPDSEETQYF.